Listed here are 32 T cell receptor beta chains from one sample, sequenced in a study of T cell repertoires in cytomegalovirus infection. Each CDR3 protein gets one entry after TCRdb re-called the reads with MiXCR. The table lists about 570,000 distinct CDR3 sequences, 40% of them singletons. Antigens for these TCRs are unknown. The material was cultured PBMCs, obtained from culture after CMV antigen stimulation. The receptors here all came from a human donor in good health (CMV status not recorded). Some clones in this sample may be carry-over from other donors' samples.

This clonotype was seen only a few times. The genes are TRBV5-6 and TRBJ2-3, with 8 bases matching TRBD1. This CDR3 is built from 13 residues. V gave up 5 bases and J gave up 5 bases; unmatched junction bases: 4. Germline CDR1 is SGHDT and CDR2 is YYEEEE. The CDR3 protein is CASSYDRGDTQYF. In DNA, the CDR3 is TGTGCCAGCAGTTATGACAGGGGAGATACGCAGTATTTT.

This chain uses TRBV7-2 with TRBJ1-2; D gene ambiguous. The V end lost 4 bases, the J end lost 4 bases, and 4 bases lay between the germline ends. CDR1 and CDR2 (germline): SGHTA, FQGNSA. The CDR3 consists of 11 residues. The CDR3 is CASSSVYGYTF. CDR3 sequence (DNA): TGTGCCAGCAGCTCAGTCTATGGCTACACCTTC.

This clonotype was seen a few times. This rearrangement joins TRBV7-2 to TRBJ2-2, with D perhaps TRBD1 or TRBD2 (6 bases each). Germline V gene sequence: CDR1 SGHTA, CDR2 FQGNSA. The CDR3 loop spans 15 amino acids. Trimming pared 5 bases from V and 4 bases from J, leaving 14 bases between. The CDR3 nucleotides are TGTGCCAGCAGCCTCCGGGGGCCGACCACCGGGGAGCTGTTTTTT. Its translation: CASSLRGPTTGELFF.

The J gene is TRBJ2-5, the V gene TRBV6-5, with a tentative D call TRBD2 (5 bases). The germline CDR1 and CDR2 sequences are MNHEY and SVGAGI. This CDR3 contains 14 residues. V dropped 4 bases and J dropped 5 bases, with 14 bases sitting between them. Here the CDR3 DNA reads TGTGCCAGCAGTTGGGTCAGAGGGTCTGAGACCCAGTACTTC. This gives the protein CASSWVRGSETQYF.

This clonotype has only one observation. The chain is built from TRBV5-6 and TRBJ2-2; 7 nucleotides agree with TRBD1. The CDR3 spans 17 residues. J was trimmed by 5 bases and V by 1 base; bases with no gene match: 11. Germline V CDR1 and CDR2: SGHDT, YYEEEE. CDR3 bases: TGTGCCAGCAGCTTGTGGGTGGCAGGGGGACGGACCGGGGAGCTGTTTTTT. It is translated as CASSLWVAGGRTGELFF.

The CDR3 nucleotides read TGCAGTGCTAGAGGACAAGAAAAAGGCTACACCTTC. Translated: CSARGQEKGYTF. The gene calls are TRBV20-1 and TRBJ1-2; D unclear. The CDR3 is 12 amino acids. CDR1 DFQATT and CDR2 SNEGSKA come from the germline V gene (reference sequence). Trimming removed 1 base from V and 8 bases from J, with 11 bases in between.

Points on this clonotype: One junction end does not reproduce the germline sequence, and a read error may be involved. V and J are TRBV7-2 and TRBJ2-7, with TRBD2 identical over 10 bases. The CDR3 extends over 15 amino acids. Germline CDR1 is SGHTA and CDR2 is FQGNSA. CDR3 region: CSSSHALAGVGEQYF. CDR3 coding DNA: TGTTCCAGCAGCCACGCTCTAGCGGGAGTCGGTGAGCAGTACTTC.

This clonotype was counted only a few times. The chain combines TRBV7-2 with TRBJ2-3, with 7 bases fitting TRBD2. Germline CDR1 SGHTA, CDR2 FQGNSA. Germline trimming cut 0 bases from V and 6 bases from J; bases unmatched to any gene: 6. The CDR3 has 15 amino acids. The CDR3 loop reads CASSLAGGPYDTQYF. CDR3 sequence (DNA): TGTGCCAGCAGCTTAGCGGGAGGGCCTTACGATACGCAGTATTTT. The complete variable domain, with remaining parts taken from reference TRBV7-2 and TRBJ2-3, reads GAGVSQSPSNKVTEKGKDVELRCDPISGHTALYWYRQSLGQGLEFLIYFQGNSAPDKSGLPSDRFSAERTGGSVSTLTIQRTQQEDSAVYLCASSLAGGPYDTQYFGPGTRLTVL.

The genes are TRBV7-9 and TRBJ2-2; D not certain. The germline CDR1 and CDR2 sequences are SEHNR and FQNEAQ (reference sequence). Trimming pared 1 base from V and 6 bases from J, leaving 6 bases between. CDR3 length equals 13 residues. DNA of the CDR3: TGTGCCAGCAGCTTAGTGGACGCCGGGGAGCTGTTTTTT. This sequence encodes CASSLVDAGELFF.

The rearrangement links TRBV7-2 to TRBJ2-3; the D gene is possibly TRBD2 (6 bases). In germline, CDR1 is SGHTA, CDR2 FQGNSA. The CDR3 is 16 residues long. With 5 bases removed from V and 4 bases from J, the gap between germline ends came to 19 bases. The CDR3 is CASSRKGRGRADTQYF. Written as DNA, the CDR3 is TGTGCCAGCAGCCGTAAAGGGCGGGGCCGGGCAGATACGCAGTATTTT.

V and J are TRBV6-1 and TRBJ1-6; no definite D call. V lost 4 bases to trimming and J lost 14 bases, with 12 bases between them. The V gene's germline CDR1 is MNHNS and CDR2 SASEGT. CDR3 size: 12 residues. The CDR3 spells CASSAKTGALHF. The CDR3 DNA reads as TGTGCCAGCAGTGCAAAGACTGGTGCCCTCCACTTT.

This clonotype was seen more than once but under ten times. The chain employs TRBV24-1 and TRBJ2-2; a weak D match, TRBD2 (6 bases). Per the germline V gene, CDR1 is KGHDR and CDR2 is SFDVKD. The V end lost 3 bases, the J end lost 4 bases, and 14 bases lay between the germline ends. The CDR3 length is 16 residues. The CDR3 DNA reads TGTGCCACCAGTGATGTGGGGGGAGCGCGCACCGGGGAGCTGTTTTTT. This sequence encodes CATSDVGGARTGELFF.

This clonotype was observed a handful of times. V is TRBV6-1 and J is TRBJ1-1; D remains unclear. Germline V gene lookup returns CDR1 MNHNS and CDR2 SASEGT. V was cut by 1 base and J by 10 bases, with 13 bases left in between. The CDR3 runs to 13 residues. As DNA, the CDR3 is TGTGCCAGCAGTGAAGGGCCGCGACTTGGAGCTTTCTTT. It is translated as CASSEGPRLGAFF.

The chain combines TRBV28 with TRBJ2-5, with D possibly matching TRBD2 (6 bases). Trimming removed 3 bases at V and 0 bases at J, with 11 bases between. CDR1 is MDHEN and CDR2 is SYDVKM in the germline V gene. CDR3 length: 15 residues. The CDR3 DNA is TGTGCCAGCAGTTTGTTTCGGGGGAACCAAGAGACCCAGTACTTC. Its protein product is CASSLFRGNQETQYF.

This clonotype came up a few times. The chain employs TRBV12-3 or TRBV12-4 and TRBJ2-3; D call uncertain. The length of the CDR3 is 15 residues. The V end lost 5 bases, the J end lost 4 bases, and 16 bases lay between the germline ends. CDR3 coding DNA: TGTGCCAGCAGTATCTCGAGAGTAAAGGCAGATACGCAGTATTTT. Translation: CASSISRVKADTQYF.

This clonotype was observed a few times. V gene TRBV7-2 combines with J gene TRBJ1-3; maybe TRBD1 (6 bases). The V end lost 6 bases, the J end lost 4 bases, and 13 bases lay between the germline ends. CDR1 is SGHTA and CDR2 is FQGNSA in the germline V gene. The CDR3 extends over 14 amino acids. In nucleotides, the CDR3 is TGTGCCAGCAGACCCGCAGGGGCCGGAAACACCATATATTTT. Amino acids: CASRPAGAGNTIYF. Full variable domain (outside the CDR3, taken from reference TRBV7-2 and TRBJ1-3): GAGVSQSPSNKVTEKGKDVELRCDPISGHTALYWYRQSLGQGLEFLIYFQGNSAPDKSGLPSDRFSAERTGGSVSTLTIQRTQQEDSAVYLCASRPAGAGNTIYFGEGSWLTVV.

The V and J genes are TRBV3-1 and TRBJ2-3; no firm D call. The CDR3 runs to 15 residues. V shed 7 bases and J shed 1 base, with 15 bases lying between them. From germline, CDR1 is LGHDT and CDR2 YNNKEL (reference sequence). The CDR3 is CASTTNVQGTDTQYF. The DNA for the CDR3 is TGTGCCAGCACCACCAACGTGCAGGGCACAGATACGCAGTATTTT.

A remark on this clonotype: Since a much larger clone is just one base distant, this may be a read error. The V and J genes are TRBV7-2 and TRBJ1-6; D is unresolved. Germline V CDR1 and CDR2: SGHTA, FQGNSA. This CDR3 region has 14 residues. The CDR3 DNA reads as TGTGCCAGCAGCTTAGGGCTGACAAATTCACCCCTCTACTTT. It encodes CASSLGLTNSPLYF.

This clonotype came up many times. The chain is built from TRBV7-2 and TRBJ1-3; D is uncertain. V was shortened by 2 bases and J by 9 bases, with 8 bases between the two germline ends. The CDR3 runs 12 residues. Germline-derived CDR1 and CDR2 are SGHTA and FQGNSA. DNA for the CDR3: TGTGCCAGCAGCTTACTGGGCTCCACCATATATTTT. Protein sequence: CASSLLGSTIYF.

The chain combines TRBV7-6 with TRBJ2-5; 7 bases line up with TRBD1. Germline trimming cut 10 bases from V and 3 bases from J; bases unmatched to any gene: 14. The CDR3 is 15 residues long. Germline V CDR1 and CDR2: SGHVS, FNYEAQ. CDR3 loop: CANAKEGQPKETQYF. The CDR3 bases are TGTGCCAACGCCAAAGAGGGACAGCCAAAAGAGACCCAGTACTTC. Based on the CDR3 plus reference TRBV7-6 and TRBJ2-5, the full variable domain is GAGVSQSPRYKVTKRGQDVALRCDPISGHVSLYWYRQALGQGPEFLTYFNYEAQQDKSGLPNDRFSAERPEGSISTLTIQRTEQRDSAMYRCANAKEGQPKETQYFGPGTRLLVL.

V is TRBV7-2 and J is TRBJ1-2; weak D call: TRBD1 (5 bases). Germline CDR1 and CDR2: SGHTA and FQGNSA. Trimming left V 5 bases short and J 8 bases short, with 15 bases between. The CDR3 contains 13 residues. The CDR3 sequence is CASSLRRGRGYTF. The CDR3 coding sequence is TGTGCCAGCAGCCTCCGAAGGGGAAGAGGCTACACCTTC. Supplemented by reference TRBV7-2 and TRBJ1-2, the full variable domain reads GAGVSQSPSNKVTEKGKDVELRCDPISGHTALYWYRQSLGQGLEFLIYFQGNSAPDKSGLPSDRFSAERTGGSVSTLTIQRTQQEDSAVYLCASSLRRGRGYTFGSGTRLTVV.

V is TRBV28 and J is TRBJ2-7; 9 bases agree with TRBD1. V shed 4 bases, J shed 9 bases, and the junction held 13 bases outside the gene matches. CDR3 length: 15 residues. CDR1 and CDR2 (germline): MDHEN, SYDVKM. CDR3 nucleotides: TGTGCCAGCAGTTCACCCGGGACAGGGCCTAGGAGGCAGTACTTC. Translated, it gives CASSSPGTGPRRQYF.

J is TRBJ1-2 and V is TRBV7-2; possibly TRBD1 for D (5 bases). CDR3 length equals 15 residues. Germline CDR1 SGHTA, CDR2 FQGNSA. The germline V and J ends were trimmed by 5 bases and 0 bases, with 13 bases remaining between them. The CDR3 coding sequence is TGTGCCAGCAGCCGAGGGACGGACTCTAACTATGGCTACACCTTC. Its protein product is CASSRGTDSNYGYTF.

The V gene is TRBV5-1, the J gene TRBJ2-3; D gene ambiguous. V lost 4 bases to trimming and J lost 6 bases, with 21 bases between them. CDR1 and CDR2 from the germline V gene are SGHRS and YFSETQ. The CDR3 loop spans 16 amino acids. Here the CDR3 reads CASSRRGADWLDTQYF. The CDR3 DNA follows: TGCGCCAGCAGCCGCCGTGGAGCTGATTGGTTGGATACGCAGTATTTT.

The chain links TRBV19 to TRBJ2-3; 8 bases match TRBD1. Germline-derived CDR1 and CDR2 are LNHDA and SQIVND (reference sequence). The CDR3 has 15 amino acids. V lost 6 bases and J lost 6; bases outside the gene matches: 11. The CDR3 nucleotides are TGTGCCAGTAGCCAACAGGGGGTCCTTTATGATACGCAGTATTTT. Translated, it gives CASSQQGVLYDTQYF.

This clonotype was counted only a few times. This CDR3 reads CASSPEARGRGGYTF. CDR3 sequence (DNA): TGTGCCAGCAGCCCAGAGGCCAGGGGAAGGGGCGGCTACACCTTC. This chain links TRBV7-2 with TRBJ1-2, with D possibly matching TRBD1 (6 bases). Trimming stripped 5 bases from V and 8 bases from J, with 21 bases between. CDR1 is SGHTA, CDR2 FQGNSA, per germline. This CDR3 has 15 amino acids.

V is TRBV7-2 and J is TRBJ2-7, with TRBD1 matching over 7 bases. The trim removed 5 bases at V and 4 bases at J, leaving 5 bases unmatched. This CDR3 comprises 13 residues. The V gene's germline CDR1 is SGHTA and CDR2 FQGNSA. The DNA of the CDR3 is TGTGCCAGCAGCGGGACAGCAGTATACGAGCAGTACTTC. It encodes CASSGTAVYEQYF.

The chain has TRBV5-1 and TRBJ2-1, with D perhaps matching TRBD1 (5 bases). Germline CDR1 SGHRS, CDR2 YFSETQ. CDR3 size: 12 residues. V lost 0 bases to trimming and J lost 10 bases, with 8 bases between them. The CDR3 protein is CASSLAGQEQFF. The CDR3 coding sequence is TGCGCCAGCAGCTTGGCCGGACAAGAGCAGTTCTTC. Combining the CDR3 with reference TRBV5-1 and TRBJ2-1 gives the whole variable domain KAGVTQTPRYLIKTRGQQVTLSCSPISGHRSVSWYQQTPGQGLQFLFEYFSETQRNKGNFPGRFSGRQFSNSRSEMNVSTLELGDSALYLCASSLAGQEQFFGPGTRLTVL.

This clonotype occurred a few times. The chain links TRBV7-9 to TRBJ1-3; D not resolved. The ends were cut back, 4 bases at V and 0 bases at J, with 10 bases in the middle. The CDR3 spans 15 residues. From germline, CDR1 is SEHNR and CDR2 FQNEAQ (reference sequence). This CDR3 is CASSYTSDSGNTIYF. CDR3 DNA: TGTGCCAGCAGCTATACGTCCGACTCTGGAAACACCATATATTTT.

The J gene is TRBJ2-3, the V gene TRBV18; TRBD1 aligns across 7 bases. Trimming took 0 bases from V and 0 from J; bases not matched to a gene: 0. In germline, CDR1 is KGHSH, CDR2 LQKENI. This CDR3 has 15 residues. This chain's CDR3 is CASSPPGQSTDTQYF. The CDR3 bases are TGTGCCAGCTCACCACCGGGACAGAGCACAGATACGCAGTATTTT.

This clonotype was counted only a few times. The chain joins TRBV27 to TRBJ2-3; 7 bases line up with TRBD2. Trimming took 6 bases from V and 6 from J; bases not matched to a gene: 15. CDR1 is MNHEY and CDR2 is SMNVEV in the germline V gene (reference sequence). The CDR3 is 16 residues long. CDR3 coding DNA: TGTGCCAGCAGGGTCAGGGCGGGAGTGTTGGGGGATACGCAGTATTTT. This sequence encodes CASRVRAGVLGDTQYF.

This clonotype has more than one count but fewer than ten. The rearrangement links TRBV12-3 or TRBV12-4 to TRBJ1-3; D might be TRBD1 (5 bases). The CDR3 runs to 15 residues. V was pared by 3 bases and J by 0 bases, with 9 bases between. The CDR3 nucleotides read TGTGCCAGCAGTTTCGACGGGGGCTCTGGAAACACCATATATTTT. Its translation: CASSFDGGSGNTIYF.